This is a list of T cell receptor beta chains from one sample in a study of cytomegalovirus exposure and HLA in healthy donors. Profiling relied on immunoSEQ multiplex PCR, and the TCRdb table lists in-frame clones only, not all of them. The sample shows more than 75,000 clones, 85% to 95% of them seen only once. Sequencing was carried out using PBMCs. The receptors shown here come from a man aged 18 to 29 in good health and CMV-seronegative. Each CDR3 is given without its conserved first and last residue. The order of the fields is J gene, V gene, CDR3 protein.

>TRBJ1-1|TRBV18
ASSPQGENTEAF
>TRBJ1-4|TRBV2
ASSGRGWGEKLF
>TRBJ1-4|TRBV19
ASSKTGLGDEKLF
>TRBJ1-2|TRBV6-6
ASSYQDSNYGYT
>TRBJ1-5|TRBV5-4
ASSLGGALHSNQPQH
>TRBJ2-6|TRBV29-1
SVSGARTGANVLT
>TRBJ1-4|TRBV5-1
ASRYQLGEKLF
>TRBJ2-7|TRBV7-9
ASSPRTRLEQY
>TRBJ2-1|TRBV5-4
ASSFINEQF
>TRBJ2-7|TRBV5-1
ASSAAGDYYEQY
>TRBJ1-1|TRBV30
AWSMRSGSTEAF
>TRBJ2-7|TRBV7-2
ASSFRQGPHEQY
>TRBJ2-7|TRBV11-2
ASSLNRASGEQY
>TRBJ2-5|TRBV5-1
ASSLRGQGFETQY
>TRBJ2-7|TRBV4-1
ASSPVGSHEQY
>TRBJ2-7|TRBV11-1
ASSLAEAAGAYEQY
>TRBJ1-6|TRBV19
ASSWDRANSPLH
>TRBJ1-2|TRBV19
ASSPGIRYDYGYT
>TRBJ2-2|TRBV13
ASSRTNTGELF
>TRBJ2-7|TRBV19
ASSPYPTYEQY
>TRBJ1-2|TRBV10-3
ATQDRVSNYGYT
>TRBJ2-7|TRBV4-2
ASSQDRLAGDEQY
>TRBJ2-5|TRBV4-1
ASSQNPGLARETQY
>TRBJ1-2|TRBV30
AWSVQGDSYGYT
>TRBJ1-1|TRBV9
ASSPWDSSTEAF
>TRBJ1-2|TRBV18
ASSQPGQGDYGYT
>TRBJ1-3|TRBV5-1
ASSLVGSGNTIY